This T cell receptor beta chain was profiled in a study of vaccination and CD4 T cells after COVID-19. As to this clonotype: Antigen: not known.

The CDR3 has 15 residues. Trimming took 5 bases from V and 1 from J, leaving 11 bases between them. The germline V gene encodes CDR1 SGHAT and CDR2 FQNNGV. Cultured CD4+ T cell DNA was sequenced using the Oncomine TCR Beta short-read assay. TCRdb processed the PCR reads anew with MiXCR; each CDR3 protein has one entry. The table shows thousands of distinct CDR3 sequences, with around a fifth occurring only once. Described treatment: approximately nine-day PBMC culture with coronavirus spike peptide pools or control peptides (ViraFEST assay). This clonotype originated in a human donor who had recovered from COVID-19. Sequenced: CD4+ T cells from blood, cultured in vitro. The V call is TRBV11-2, the J call TRBJ2-2; D unclear. CDR3 loop: CASSRADVNTGELFF. In nucleotides, the CDR3 is TGTGCCAGCAGCCGGGCGGACGTGAACACCGGGGAGCTGTTTTTT. The full variable domain, rest sourced from reference TRBV11-2 and TRBJ2-2, is EAGVAQSPRYKIIEKRQSVAFWCNPISGHATLYWYQQILGQGPKLLIQFQNNGVVDDSQLPKDRFSAERLKGVDSTLKIQPAKLEDSAVYLCASSRADVNTGELFFGEGSRLTVL.